The T cell receptor beta chain described here comes from a study of shared clonotypes between healthy human individuals. Repertoires were generated with immunoSEQ multiplex PCR, while TCRdb's copy carries only in-frame clones and drops some. This sample has 2 million to 2.5 million clones, with 85% to 95% found just once. This CDR3 contains 16 residues. V shed 7 bases, J shed 3 bases, and the junction held 12 bases outside the gene matches. From germline, CDR1 is SGHRS and CDR2 YFSETQ. The chain couples TRBV5-1 to TRBJ2-2; TRBD2 matches at 7 bases. Sequenced sample: naive CD4+ T cells from PBMCs. Subset: CD45RA+ positively selected. The receptor was isolated from a man aged 18 to 30 in good health. Some clones in this sample may be carry-over from other donors' samples. CDR3 amino acids: CASWPQKGGDTGELFF. The CDR3 DNA sequence: TGCGCCAGCTGGCCCCAAAAGGGAGGGGACACCGGGGAGCTGTTTTTT.